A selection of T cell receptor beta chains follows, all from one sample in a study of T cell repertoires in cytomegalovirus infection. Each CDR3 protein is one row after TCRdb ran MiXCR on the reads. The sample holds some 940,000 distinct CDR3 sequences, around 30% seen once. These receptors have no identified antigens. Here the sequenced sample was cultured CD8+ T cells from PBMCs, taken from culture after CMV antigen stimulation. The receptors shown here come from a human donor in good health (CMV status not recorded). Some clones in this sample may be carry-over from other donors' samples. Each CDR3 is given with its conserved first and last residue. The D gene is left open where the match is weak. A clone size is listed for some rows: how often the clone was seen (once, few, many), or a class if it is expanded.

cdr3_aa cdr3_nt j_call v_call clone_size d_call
CASSYMPNQPQHF TGTGCCAGCAGTTATATGCCCAATCAGCCCCAGCATTTT TRBJ1-5 TRBV6-5 few .
CAIRRGAGPSSYNEQFF TGTGCCATCAGGAGGGGAGCGGGCCCGAGCTCCTACAATGAGCAGTTCTTC TRBJ2-1 TRBV10-3 few .
CASSLGQDSNQPQHF TGTGCCAGCAGCTTAGGGCAGGACAGCAATCAGCCCCAGCATTTT TRBJ1-5 TRBV7-4 many .
CASSLGQGGEKLFF TGTGCCAGCAGCTTGGGACAGGGCGGGGAAAAACTGTTTTTT TRBJ1-4 TRBV5-1 many TRBD1
CASSQDDRLFF TGTGCCAGCAGCCAAGACGATCGGCTGTTTTTT TRBJ1-4 TRBV7-6 . .
CASSKDGYEQYF TGTGCCAGTAGTAAGGATGGCTACGAGCAGTACTTC TRBJ2-7 TRBV19 once .
CASNPGTGTAGANVLTF TGTGCCAGCAACCCCGGGACAGGGACTGCTGGGGCCAACGTCCTGACTTTC TRBJ2-6 TRBV11-1 . TRBD1
CASSMRVEAFF TGTGCCAGCAGCATGAGGGTTGAAGCTTTCTTT TRBJ1-1 TRBV7-9 . .
CASSTSSTGKETQYF TGTGCCAGCAGTACCTCGTCAACAGGGAAGGAGACCCAGTACTTC TRBJ2-5 TRBV28 . .
CASSLGTVHYEQYF TGTGCCAGCAGCTTAGGAACGGTTCACTACGAGCAGTACTTC TRBJ2-7 TRBV7-9 few .
CATSSPKEEADTQYF TGTGCCACCAGCAGTCCGAAGGAAGAGGCAGATACGCAGTATTTT TRBJ2-3 TRBV15 . .
CASSIGVPYSTNEKLFF TGTGCCAGTAGTATCGGTGTACCTTACTCAACTAATGAAAAACTGTTTTTT TRBJ1-4 TRBV19 many .
CASSLQGGLEKLFF TGTGCCAGCAGCCTACAGGGGGGCCTGGAAAAACTGTTTTTT TRBJ1-4 TRBV7-2 . TRBD1
CPTSAPGQGPTDTQYF TGTCCCACCAGTGCCCCCGGACAGGGGCCTACAGATACGCAGTATTTT TRBJ2-3 TRBV24-1 . TRBD1
CASSLWVNYGYTF TGTGCCAGCAGCTTATGGGTTAACTATGGCTACACCTTC TRBJ1-2 TRBV11-2 few .
CASSLGRTGTDTQYF TGTGCCAGCAGCTTAGGTAGAACAGGCACAGATACGCAGTATTTT TRBJ2-3 TRBV7-2 many .
CASRREGKASF TGTGCCAGCAGGCGGGAAGGAAAGGCCTCGTTC TRBJ2-1 TRBV6-1 . .
CASSPHRYQETQYF TGTGCTAGCAGCCCACACCGTTACCAAGAGACCCAGTACTTC TRBJ2-5 TRBV7-7 . .
CASSLAPGQRNYGYTF TGTGCCAGCAGCCTAGCGCCGGGACAGAGGAACTATGGCTACACCTTC TRBJ1-2 TRBV7-9 . TRBD1
CASSLEAGTTEAFF TGTGCCAGCAGCTTGGAGGCGGGTACCACTGAAGCTTTCTTT TRBJ1-1 TRBV5-4 . .
CASSQDPGGRGTGELFF TGCGCCAGCAGCCAAGATCCCGGGGGGCGCGGCACCGGGGAGCTGTTTTTT TRBJ2-2 TRBV4-1 . .
CASSFAPGTGMSPLHF TGTGCCAGCAGTTTCGCACCCGGGACAGGGATGTCACCCCTCCACTTT TRBJ1-6 TRBV6-2/TRBV6-3 few TRBD1
CASSLGSFIQYF TGTGCCAGCAGCTTAGGTTCATTCATTCAGTACTTC TRBJ2-4 TRBV7-9 . .
CASTGSTYGYTF TGTGCCAGTACAGGGAGCACATATGGCTACACCTTC TRBJ1-2 TRBV6-2/TRBV6-3 few .
CASSLNRWGQSDTQYF TGTGCCAGCAGCCTGAATCGATGGGGGCAATCAGATACGCAGTATTTT TRBJ2-3 TRBV7-2 . .
CASSTRGQVMRDTQYF TGTGCCAGCAGCACTCGCGGGCAGGTAATGAGGGATACGCAGTATTTT TRBJ2-3 TRBV7-9 . .
CAIREIKQGWEMDGYTF TGTGCCATCAGGGAAATTAAACAGGGTTGGGAAATGGATGGCTACACCTTC TRBJ1-2 TRBV10-3 . .
CASSLYQDTGELFF TGTGCCAGCAGCTTGTATCAGGACACCGGGGAGCTGTTTTTT TRBJ2-2 TRBV5-4 few .
CASSGGVLADSYNEQFF TGTGCCAGCAGCGGCGGCGTTCTAGCGGACTCCTACAATGAGCAGTTCTTC TRBJ2-1 TRBV7-9 . TRBD2
CASSQETGERSNQPQHF TGCGCCAGCAGCCAAGAGACAGGGGAACGGAGCAATCAGCCCCAGCATTTT TRBJ1-5 TRBV4-1 . TRBD1
CASSLRGDRTNEQFF TGTGCCAGCAGCCTCCGGGGGGACCGAACCAATGAGCAGTTCTTC TRBJ2-1 TRBV7-2 few TRBD2
CSVEGFVTGKYVGYEQYF TGCAGCGTTGAAGGCTTTGTGACAGGGAAATATGTCGGCTACGAGCAGTACTTC TRBJ2-7 TRBV29-1 few TRBD1
CASSPLGTANTEAFF TGTGCCAGCTCACCTCTCGGGACGGCCAACACTGAAGCTTTCTTT TRBJ1-1 TRBV18 many .
CASSLAEGPEAQFF TGTGCCAGCAGCTTAGCGGAGGGGCCTGAAGCGCAGTTCTTC TRBJ2-1 TRBV7-6 . .
CASSFKGPTFETQYF TGTGCCAGCAGCTTTAAAGGCCCGACGTTTGAGACCCAGTACTTC TRBJ2-5 TRBV5-6 . .
CASSRGSDEKLFF TGCGCCAGCAGCCGTGGTTCGGATGAAAAACTGTTTTTT TRBJ1-4 TRBV4-3 . .
CASSSTSGGPKNIQYF TGCGCCAGCAGCTCGACTAGCGGGGGACCCAAAAACATTCAGTACTTC TRBJ2-4 TRBV5-1 . TRBD2
CASSREEGGYYNEQFF TGCGCCAGCAGCCGCGAGGAGGGGGGGTATTACAATGAGCAGTTCTTC TRBJ2-1 TRBV4-3 . .
CASSSPAGGQGFF TGCGCCAGCAGCTCCCCGGCGGGCGGTCAGGGGTTCTTC TRBJ2-1 TRBV5-1 few .
CASSQWNGNQPQHF TGTGCCAGCAGCCAGTGGAACGGCAATCAGCCCCAGCATTTT TRBJ1-5 TRBV6-5 once .
CASSEEGQGYQETQYF TGTGCCAGCAGCGAGGAAGGACAGGGATACCAAGAGACCCAGTACTTC TRBJ2-5 TRBV5-6 . TRBD1
CASSYSSWTGERMNEQFF TGTGCCAGCAGTTACTCCTCCTGGACAGGGGAGAGGATGAATGAGCAGTTCTTC TRBJ2-1 TRBV6-6 . TRBD1
CASSYRGPSYNEQFF TGTGCCAGCAGCTACAGGGGACCCTCCTACAATGAGCAGTTCTTC TRBJ2-1 TRBV7-2 many TRBD1
CASSLAPYPEGDTQYF TGTGCCAGCAGCTTAGCGCCCTACCCTGAAGGAGATACGCAGTATTTT TRBJ2-3 TRBV7-6 few .
CASSPREYLSETQYF TGTGCCAGCAGCCCACGGGAATACTTATCAGAGACCCAGTACTTC TRBJ2-5 TRBV7-8 many .
CASRNLAGADTDTQYF TGTGCCAGCAGAAACCTAGCGGGGGCCGACACAGATACGCAGTATTTT TRBJ2-3 TRBV6-4 once TRBD2
CASSQGGGTNQPQHF TGTGCCAGCAGCCAAGGAGGGGGGACTAATCAGCCCCAGCATTTT TRBJ1-5 TRBV4-2 . .
CASSLTGGADIQYF TGTGCCAGCAGCTTGACAGGGGGCGCGGACATTCAGTACTTC TRBJ2-4 TRBV7-6 . TRBD1
CSVEDQGNTEAFF TGCAGCGTTGAAGATCAGGGGAACACTGAAGCTTTCTTT TRBJ1-1 TRBV29-1 once .
CASSTHQGYRDYGYTF TGTGCCAGCAGCACCCACCAGGGCTATCGGGACTATGGCTACACCTTC TRBJ1-2 TRBV7-9 . .
CASSLITGSNQPQHF TGTGCCAGCAGTTTGATAACAGGTAGCAATCAGCCCCAGCATTTT TRBJ1-5 TRBV28 . .
CASSPRKEGAPHVQFF TGCGCCAGCAGCCCTCGTAAAGAGGGGGCTCCGCATGTGCAGTTCTTC TRBJ2-1 TRBV4-3 . TRBD1
CASSLPLGTTQRSTDTQYF TGTGCCAGCAGTCTACCCCTAGGGACGACTCAACGAAGCACAGATACGCAGTATTTT TRBJ2-3 TRBV6-5 . .
CASRDWTGGLDTQYF TGTGCCAGTAGGGATTGGACAGGGGGCCTAGATACGCAGTATTTT TRBJ2-3 TRBV19 . TRBD1
CASSPRGGDYGYTF TGTGCCAGCAGCCCCCGAGGTGGAGACTATGGCTACACCTTC TRBJ1-2 TRBV7-8 many .
CASSFVGTNTGELFF TGTGCCAGCAGTTTTGTGGGTACGAACACCGGGGAGCTGTTTTTT TRBJ2-2 TRBV12-3/TRBV12-4 . .
CASGLVWGAAEAFF TGTGCCAGCGGGCTTGTGTGGGGGGCGGCTGAAGCTTTCTTT TRBJ1-1 TRBV7-4 . .